A single sample gave rise to the 22 T cell receptor beta chains below, sequenced in a study of long-term antiretroviral therapy in people with HIV. The run of the v3.0 immunoSEQ assay was at survey level. Repertoires were generated with immunoSEQ multiplex PCR, while TCRdb's copy carries only in-frame clones and drops some. The sample contains 35,000 to 45,000 clones, approximately 86% of which appear only once. This specimen consisted of unsorted PBMCs, obtained just before starting antiretroviral therapy. The receptors shown here come from a woman aged 18-29 years with HIV.

The chain joins TRBV27 to TRBJ1-5; D perhaps matches TRBD1 (5 bases). The CDR3 length is 13 residues. The ends were cut back, 2 bases at V and 8 bases at J, with 10 bases in the middle. CDR1 is MNHEY, CDR2 SMNVEV, per germline (reference sequence). CDR3 protein: CASSLVGGKPQHF. CDR3 nucleotide sequence: TGTGCCAGCAGTTTAGTGGGGGGGAAGCCCCAGCATTTT.

The rearrangement uses TRBV18 and TRBJ2-5; D uncertain. Trimming shortened V by 3 bases and J by 2 bases, and 19 bases separated the two germline ends. Per germline, CDR1 KGHSH and CDR2 LQKENI. This CDR3 has 17 amino acids. CDR3 sequence: CASSPPVIFGGQETQYF. As DNA, the CDR3 is TGTGCCAGCTCACCCCCCGTTATTTTCGGCGGACAAGAGACCCAGTACTTC.

V usage is TRBV14 and J usage is TRBJ2-3; TRBD2 agrees at 8 bases. CDR3 length: 17 amino acids. Trimming took 2 bases from V and 5 from J; bases not matched to a gene: 12. Germline V gene data show CDR1 as SGHDN and CDR2 as FVKESK. The CDR3 here is CASSQMPGGARGDTQYF. Here the CDR3 DNA reads TGTGCCAGCAGCCAAATGCCGGGGGGGGCGCGAGGAGATACGCAGTATTTT.

This sequence joins TRBV11-3 and TRBJ2-7; possible D gene TRBD2, 5 bases. The CDR3 is made up of 12 amino acids. Germline V gene lookup returns CDR1 SGHNT and CDR2 YENEEA. The germline V and J ends were trimmed by 4 bases and 6 bases, with 10 bases remaining between them. The CDR3 DNA sequence: TGTGCCAGCAGCTCTAGAGGGAGCGAGCAGTACTTC. This sequence encodes CASSSRGSEQYF.

The chain combines TRBV6-6 with TRBJ2-1; 10 bases match TRBD2. J gave up 7 bases and V 6 bases, and 9 bases lay outside the gene matches. This CDR3 is built from 15 residues. CDR1 and CDR2 from the germline V gene are MNHNY and SVGAGI (reference sequence). The CDR3, as DNA: TGTGCCAGCAGATCCCTAGCGGGAGTCTGGAATGAGCAGTTCTTC. Protein: CASRSLAGVWNEQFF.

The chain joins TRBV5-1 to TRBJ1-4; D call uncertain. This CDR3 is 13 amino acids long. The ends were cut back, 0 bases at V and 7 bases at J, with 7 bases in the middle. Germline CDR1 reads SGHRS; CDR2 reads YFSETQ. CDR3 nucleotides: TGCGCCAGCAGCTTGGCCAGAAGTGAAAAACTGTTTTTT. Translated, it gives CASSLARSEKLFF.

The J gene is TRBJ1-4, the V gene TRBV2; 8 bases match TRBD1. With V trimmed by 4 bases and J by 8 bases, 3 bases remained unmatched. This CDR3 has 13 residues. The germline CDR1 and CDR2 sequences are SNHLY and FYNNEI. In nucleotides, the CDR3 is TGTGCCAGCAGTGGACAGGGGTGGGAAAAACTGTTTTTT. Translated: CASSGQGWEKLFF.

V is TRBV7-9 and J is TRBJ2-7, with TRBD2 identical over 13 bases. The germline V gene has CDR1 SEHNR and CDR2 FQNEAQ (reference sequence). The CDR3 totals 16 residues. Losses at the gene ends were 4 bases for V and 3 bases for J; bases not matched to a gene: 6. The CDR3 protein is CASSSTSGRTDYEQYF. The CDR3 region has the DNA TGTGCCAGCAGCTCGACTAGCGGGAGGACCGACTACGAGCAGTACTTC.

V gene TRBV7-2 combines with J gene TRBJ2-7; 7 bases match TRBD1. J gave up 2 bases and V 2 bases, and 3 bases lay outside the gene matches. This CDR3 has 14 residues. Germline CDR1 SGHTA, CDR2 FQGNSA. The CDR3 nucleotides are TGTGCCAGCAGCTTAAGGGACAGAGCCTACGAGCAGTACTTC. Translation gives CASSLRDRAYEQYF.

This chain links TRBV5-1 with TRBJ2-3, with a possible D match to TRBD1 (5 bases). V dropped 1 base and J dropped 2 bases, with 11 bases sitting between them. This CDR3 has 15 residues. Germline V CDR1 and CDR2: SGHRS, YFSETQ. CDR3 region: CASSLFDRSTDTQYF. DNA for the CDR3: TGCGCCAGCAGCTTGTTTGACAGATCCACAGATACGCAGTATTTT.

This clone was seen a few times. The V call is TRBV19, the J call TRBJ2-1; 11 bases agree with TRBD2. The V segment lost 7 bases and the J segment 7 bases; nucleotides outside the gene matches: 6. The CDR3 runs to 14 residues. Germline values: CDR1 LNHDA, CDR2 SQIVND (reference sequence). The CDR3 sequence is CASIAGGPRNEQFF. The CDR3 DNA reads as TGTGCCAGTATAGCGGGAGGGCCTAGGAATGAGCAGTTCTTC.

V is TRBV9 and J is TRBJ2-1; perhaps D is TRBD1 or TRBD2 (5 bases each). Between the trimmed V and J ends, which lost 5 bases and 8 bases, there was a span of 17 bases. CDR1 is SGDLS, CDR2 YYNGEE, per germline. This CDR3 is 14 amino acids long. CDR3 nucleotides: TGTGCCAGCAGTTCGGGACCCCGGCTAGATGAGCAGTTCTTC. Translation: CASSSGPRLDEQFF.

V gene TRBV4-2 combines with J gene TRBJ2-5; weak D call: TRBD1 (5 bases). The ends were cut back, 1 base at V and 6 bases at J, with 12 bases in the middle. Germline CDR1 and CDR2: LGHNA and YNFKEQ. The CDR3 extends over 14 amino acids. The CDR3 nucleotides are TGTGCCAGCAGCCAAGGAAAGGGGTTAAAGACCCAGTACTTC. This translates into CASSQGKGLKTQYF.

This chain connects TRBV7-2 to TRBJ2-7; TRBD2 is a possible D gene (6 bases). Germline assignment: CDR1 SGHTA and CDR2 FQGNSA. The length of the CDR3 is 15 residues. The ends were cut back, 5 bases at V and 3 bases at J, with 17 bases in the middle. The CDR3 DNA is TGTGCCAGCAGCCTAGGAGGGCGGGATCGCTACGAGCAGTACTTC. Its translation: CASSLGGRDRYEQYF.

This rearrangement joins TRBV7-2 to TRBJ2-1, with D hard to call. Germline lookup yields CDR1 SGHTA and CDR2 FQGNSA. CDR3 size: 13 residues. Trimming took 4 bases from V and 5 from J, leaving 9 bases between them. CDR3 coding DNA: TGTGCCAGCAGCTCCCGTCCTAACAATGAGCAGTTCTTC. Translated: CASSSRPNNEQFF.

In its sample, this clone was seen a few times. The chain recombines TRBV28 with TRBJ2-7, with a possible D match to TRBD1 (6 bases). There are 14 residues in the CDR3. V dropped 2 bases and J dropped 4 bases, with 12 bases sitting between them. Germline V lookup: CDR1 MDHEN, CDR2 SYDVKM. CDR3 sequence (DNA): TGTGCCAGCAGTTTAACAGGGCTTTCATACGAGCAGTACTTC. It codes for CASSLTGLSYEQYF.

The V gene is TRBV27, the J gene TRBJ1-2; 8 nucleotides agree with TRBD1. Germline trimming cut 5 bases from V and 2 bases from J; bases unmatched to any gene: 4. The CDR3 runs 14 residues. Germline V gives CDR1 MNHEY, CDR2 SMNVEV (reference sequence). Here the CDR3 reads CASSIQGGNYGYTF. The CDR3 DNA reads TGTGCCAGCAGTATACAGGGGGGGAACTATGGCTACACCTTC.

The chain employs TRBV7-2 and TRBJ2-1; 11 bases agree with TRBD2. The CDR3 extends over 16 amino acids. V shed 5 bases and J 0 bases; nucleotides not matched to a gene: 3. CDR1 and CDR2 (germline): SGHTA, FQGNSA. CDR3 DNA sequence: TGTGCCAGCAGCCGAACTAGCGGGAGCTCCTACAATGAGCAGTTCTTC. It specifies CASSRTSGSSYNEQFF.

In nucleotides, the CDR3 is TGTGCCAGCAGCTTAGGGGGGGACAGTAGCTATGGCTACACCTTC. Translating gives CASSLGGDSSYGYTF. The chain joins TRBV7-9 to TRBJ1-2; 7 bases line up with TRBD1. V shed 1 base and J 4 bases; nucleotides not matched to a gene: 6. The V gene's germline CDR1 is SEHNR and CDR2 FQNEAQ (reference sequence). The CDR3 length is 15 residues. Full variable domain (rest looked up from reference TRBV7-9 and TRBJ1-2): DTGVSQNPRHKITKRGQNVTFRCDPISEHNRLYWYRQTLGQGPEFLTYFQNEAQLEKSRLLSDRFSAERPKGSFSTLEIQRTEQGDSAMYLCASSLGGDSSYGYTFGSGTRLTVV.

V gene TRBV27 combines with J gene TRBJ2-1, with 11 bases aligning to TRBD2. Germline CDR1 MNHEY, CDR2 SMNVEV (reference sequence). The CDR3 has 18 amino acids. Trimming at V came to 4 bases and at J to 5 bases, leaving 13 bases not matched to a gene. The CDR3: CASSSPKRTSGQHNEQFF. CDR3 DNA sequence: TGTGCCAGCAGTTCCCCGAAACGGACTAGCGGGCAACACAATGAGCAGTTCTTC.

The rearrangement joins TRBV11-2 to TRBJ2-2; 9 bases agree with TRBD1. The CDR3 covers 14 residues. V was pared by 9 bases and J by 5 bases, with 7 bases of the junction left unmatched. Germline V CDR1 and CDR2: SGHAT, FQNNGV. The CDR3 DNA reads as TGTGCCAGTAAACAGGGGGCGGGGACCGGGGAGCTGTTTTTT. Amino acids: CASKQGAGTGELFF. The full variable domain, in which reference TRBV11-2 and TRBJ2-2 provide the parts outside the CDR3, is EAGVAQSPRYKIIEKRQSVAFWCNPISGHATLYWYQQILGQGPKLLIQFQNNGVVDDSQLPKDRFSAERLKGVDSTLKIQPAKLEDSAVYLCASKQGAGTGELFFGEGSRLTVL.

V is TRBV28 and J is TRBJ1-4; 8 nucleotides agree with TRBD1. Germline V CDR1 and CDR2: MDHEN, SYDVKM. CDR3 length equals 14 residues. The J segment lost 8 bases and the V segment lost 6 bases, leaving 8 bases of the junction unmatched. Here the CDR3 DNA reads TGTGCCAGCAGGCTCAGGGGGCAAAGGGAAAAACTGTTTTTT. This codes for CASRLRGQREKLFF.